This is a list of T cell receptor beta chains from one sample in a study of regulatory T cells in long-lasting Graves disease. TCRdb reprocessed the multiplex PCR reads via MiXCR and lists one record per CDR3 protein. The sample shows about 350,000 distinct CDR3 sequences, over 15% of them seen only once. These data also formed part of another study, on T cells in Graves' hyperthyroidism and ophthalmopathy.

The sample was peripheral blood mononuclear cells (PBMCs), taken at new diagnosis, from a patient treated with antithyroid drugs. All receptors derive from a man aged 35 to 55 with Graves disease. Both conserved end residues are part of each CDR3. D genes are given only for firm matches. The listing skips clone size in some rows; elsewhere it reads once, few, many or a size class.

CDR3 DNA: TGCAGCGTTGCCCAGGACAATTCACCCCTCCACTTT
CDR3 protein: CSVAQDNSPLHF
V gene: TRBV29-1
clone size: many
J gene: TRBJ1-6
D gene: NA

CDR3 DNA: TGTGCCAGCAGCTTAGGGCTAGCGGGAACAGAGACCCAGTACTTC
CDR3 protein: CASSLGLAGTETQYF
V gene: TRBV11-2
clone size: NA
J gene: TRBJ2-5
D gene: TRBD2

CDR3 DNA: TGTGCCACCAGCACCGGACAGCTGCTATCCTACGAGCAGTACTTC
CDR3 protein: CATSTGQLLSYEQYF
V gene: TRBV15
clone size: NA
J gene: TRBJ2-7
D gene: NA

CDR3 DNA: TGTGCCAGCGCATCCGGGACAGCCTACGAGCAGTACTTC
CDR3 protein: CASASGTAYEQYF
V gene: TRBV2
clone size: many
J gene: TRBJ2-7
D gene: TRBD1

CDR3 DNA: TGTGCCAGCAGCCCCTCCGGGGAGGGGTACAATGAGCAGTTCTTC
CDR3 protein: CASSPSGEGYNEQFF
V gene: TRBV12-3/TRBV12-4
clone size: NA
J gene: TRBJ2-1
D gene: TRBD2

CDR3 DNA: TGCAGTGCTAGAGATAGCGGGGGGTCGTCCTACAATGAGCAGTTCTTC
CDR3 protein: CSARDSGGSSYNEQFF
V gene: TRBV20-1
clone size: many
J gene: TRBJ2-1
D gene: TRBD2

CDR3 DNA: TGTGCCATCAGTGCCTACAGAGGCCAAGAGACCCAGTACTTC
CDR3 protein: CAISAYRGQETQYF
V gene: TRBV10-3
clone size: NA
J gene: TRBJ2-5
D gene: NA

CDR3 DNA: TGTGCCAGCAGTGAATCTGACGCCGGTTGGAGCTACGAGCAGTACTTC
CDR3 protein: CASSESDAGWSYEQYF
V gene: TRBV2
clone size: few
J gene: TRBJ2-7
D gene: NA

CDR3 DNA: TGCAGCGCCTCAAGGTTGACGAACACCGGGGAGCTGTTTTTT
CDR3 protein: CSASRLTNTGELFF
V gene: TRBV29-1
clone size: NA
J gene: TRBJ2-2
D gene: NA

CDR3 DNA: TGTGCCAGCAGTTTATTGGGACAGGGATCCCCTTGGTACGAGCAGTACTTC
CDR3 protein: CASSLLGQGSPWYEQYF
V gene: TRBV28
clone size: many
J gene: TRBJ2-7
D gene: TRBD1

CDR3 DNA: TGTGCCAGCAGCTTAGTTACCAATGAGCAGTTCTTC
CDR3 protein: CASSLVTNEQFF
V gene: TRBV7-9
clone size: many
J gene: TRBJ2-1
D gene: NA

CDR3 DNA: TGTGCCAGCAGCGGGGACACACACAATGAGCAGTTCTTC
CDR3 protein: CASSGDTHNEQFF
V gene: TRBV5-4
clone size: many
J gene: TRBJ2-1
D gene: NA

CDR3 DNA: TGCGCCAGCAGCAGGACTAGCGGGGACTACAATGAGCAGTTCTTC
CDR3 protein: CASSRTSGDYNEQFF
V gene: TRBV5-1
clone size: few
J gene: TRBJ2-1
D gene: TRBD2

CDR3 DNA: TGTGCCAGCAGCCAAGAGGGGATGGACATCCCCTACGAGCAGTACTTC
CDR3 protein: CASSQEGMDIPYEQYF
V gene: TRBV4-2
clone size: many
J gene: TRBJ2-7
D gene: NA

CDR3 DNA: TGTGCCAGCAGTTGGCAAGGCAGGATCACTGAAGCTTTCTTT
CDR3 protein: CASSWQGRITEAFF
V gene: TRBV12-3/TRBV12-4
clone size: many
J gene: TRBJ1-1
D gene: NA

CDR3 DNA: TGTGCCACCAAACGGGCAGGCCGCGGACTCGGGGGAAACACCATATATTTT
CDR3 protein: CATKRAGRGLGGNTIYF
V gene: TRBV27
clone size: NA
J gene: TRBJ1-3
D gene: NA

CDR3 DNA: TGTGCCAGCAGCTTGGGGACTAGCCTCCGCTACGAGCAGTACTTC
CDR3 protein: CASSLGTSLRYEQYF
V gene: TRBV5-5
clone size: few
J gene: TRBJ2-7
D gene: TRBD2

CDR3 DNA: TGCAGCGTTCTTGAAAGCTCCTACAATGAGCAGTTCTTC
CDR3 protein: CSVLESSYNEQFF
V gene: TRBV29-1
clone size: few
J gene: TRBJ2-1
D gene: NA

CDR3 DNA: TGTGCCAGCAGCGAACTGACAGGGCTCACTGAAGCTTTCTTT
CDR3 protein: CASSELTGLTEAFF
V gene: TRBV5-4
clone size: few
J gene: TRBJ1-1
D gene: TRBD1

CDR3 DNA: TGTGCCAGCAGCCGGGTTAGCGGTCACGATGAGCAGTTCTTC
CDR3 protein: CASSRVSGHDEQFF
V gene: TRBV7-9
clone size: many
J gene: TRBJ2-1
D gene: NA